Following are 30 T cell receptor beta chains from one sample sequenced in a study of T cell clonality in common variable immunodeficiency. The repertoire was sequenced with immunoSEQ multiplex PCR; TCRdb's copy has only in-frame clones and lacks some. Singletons are absent from the sample, which has some 64,000 clones. Source material: peripheral blood mononuclear cells. Receptors originate from a person aged 18 to 75 in good health.

This clone was seen repeatedly, ten times or more. The read gets to within 3 residues of the CDR3 end, and the germline J gene fills in the rest. The same CDR3 can be traced to other DNA sequences in this sample. The V gene is TRBV6-1, the J gene TRBJ1-5, with D maybe TRBD1 (5 bases). The germline V and J ends were trimmed by 2 bases and 5 bases, with 10 bases remaining between them. This CDR3 is built from 14 residues. Germline CDR1 MNHNS, CDR2 SASEGT. Here the CDR3 reads CASSESGGDQPQHF. Partial CDR3 DNA: TGTGCCAGCAGTGAATCGGGGGGTGATCAGCCC.

At least ten counts were recorded for this clone. The read comes to an end 3 residues before the CDR3 does, leaving the germline J gene to fill in the end. The chain carries TRBV19 and TRBJ2-6, with 9 nucleotides matching TRBD1. The trim removed 3 bases at V and 4 bases at J, leaving 7 bases unmatched. Germline CDR1 is LNHDA and CDR2 is SQIVND (reference sequence). The CDR3 extends over 17 amino acids. The chain's CDR3 is CASSMWDRVSGANVLTF. The part of the CDR3 DNA that was read is TGTGCCAGTAGTATGTGGGACAGGGTCTCCGGGGCCAACGTC.

This clone was seen repeatedly, ten times or more. The sequenced fragment ends 3 residues before the CDR3 boundary, so the rest is inferred from the germline J gene. The rearrangement joins TRBV5-1 to TRBJ1-5; no clear D gene. There are 15 residues in the CDR3. Trimming stripped 0 bases from V and 0 bases from J, with 7 bases between. Germline loops: CDR1 SGHRS, CDR2 YFSETQ. The part of the CDR3 DNA that was read is TGCGCCAGCAGCTTGGCGGGGTATAGCAATCAGCCC. Translation gives CASSLAGYSNQP. The entire CDR3 sequence reads CASSLAGYSNQPQHF.

This clone came up many times. The read gets to within 3 residues of the CDR3 end, and the germline J gene fills in the rest. The V call is TRBV4-2, the J call TRBJ1-2; 7 bases are shared with TRBD1. V shed 2 bases, J shed 7 bases, and the junction held 7 bases outside the gene matches. The CDR3 is 14 residues long. Germline V gene lookup returns CDR1 LGHNA and CDR2 YNFKEQ. This CDR3 reads CASSQPDRAGGYTF. CDR3 DNA, as far as it was read: TGTGCCAGCAGCCAACCCGACAGGGCTGGTGGC.

This clone appeared many times. Read sequence stops 3 residues before the CDR3 end, and the germline J gene provides the missing end. The V call is TRBV30, the J call TRBJ1-1; 10 bases are a match to TRBD1. Trimming at V came to 3 bases and at J to 0 bases, leaving 4 bases not matched to a gene. CDR1 is GTSNPN, CDR2 SVGIG, per germline (reference sequence). The CDR3 is 15 amino acids. The CDR3 bases that were read are TGTGCCTGGAGCCGGGACAGGGGTATGAACACTGAA. Residues: CAWSRDRGMNTE. The CDR3 in its entirety is CAWSRDRGMNTEAFF.

This clone appeared a few times. The read halts 3 residues ahead of the CDR3 end, with the missing end drawn from the germline J gene. The rearrangement links TRBV5-8 to TRBJ1-2; D not certain. The CDR3 spans 12 residues. V was pared by 4 bases and J by 3 bases, with 7 bases between. Germline loops: CDR1 SGHTS, CDR2 YDEGEE. The CDR3 bases that were read are TGTGCCAGCAGCCCGAGGGACTATGGC. Translating gives CASSPRDYG. The whole CDR3 sequence reads CASSPRDYGYTF.

This clone was counted many times. The read terminates 3 residues ahead of where the CDR3 ends, so the germline J gene completes it. The rearrangement joins TRBV20-1 to TRBJ2-7; perhaps D is TRBD1 or TRBD2 (6 bases each). V was shortened by 0 bases and J by 1 base, with 10 bases between the two germline ends. CDR3 length equals 14 residues. Looked up from germline, CDR1 is DFQATT and CDR2 is SNEGSKA (reference sequence). CDR3 DNA (partial): TGCAGTGCTAGAGATCGGAGGGGGTCCTACGAG. Its protein product is CSARDRRGSYE. The CDR3, in full, reads CSARDRRGSYEQYF.

This clone was seen repeatedly, ten times or more. The CDR3 goes on 3 residues after the read ends, and that part is filled in from the germline J gene. The J gene is TRBJ1-1, the V gene TRBV5-1; D may be TRBD1 (5 bases). This CDR3 is 16 amino acids long. CDR1 SGHRS and CDR2 YFSETQ come from the germline V gene. V was shortened by 0 bases and J by 6 bases, with 18 bases between the two germline ends. This chain's CDR3 is CASSLESFQGVPEAFF. Partial CDR3 DNA: TGCGCCAGCAGCTTGGAATCTTTTCAGGGCGTCCCTGAA. Supplemented by reference TRBV5-1 and TRBJ1-1, the full variable domain reads KAGVTQTPRYLIKTRGQQVTLSCSPISGHRSVSWYQQTPGQGLQFLFEYFSETQRNKGNFPGRFSGRQFSNSRSEMNVSTLELGDSALYLCASSLESFQGVPEAFFGQGTRLTVV.

In its sample, this clone was seen many times. The CDR3 end lies 3 residues beyond the end of the read and is filled in from the germline J gene. The rearrangement links TRBV7-3 to TRBJ1-1; 7 bases line up with TRBD1. V lost 3 bases and J lost 3; bases outside the gene matches: 13. The CDR3 sequence is 17 residues long. Germline V gene sequence: CDR1 SGHTA, CDR2 FQGTGA. CDR3 residues: CASSFWDSTGSDTEAFF. The covered CDR3 bases are TGTGCCAGCAGCTTTTGGGACAGTACCGGGTCGGACACTGAA.

This clone was seen ten or more times. The read is 3 residues too short to cover the CDR3 end, so that end is filled in from the germline J gene. This rearrangement joins TRBV10-3 to TRBJ1-1; perhaps TRBD1 as D (6 bases). The germline V gene has CDR1 ENHRY and CDR2 SYGVKD. This CDR3 has 13 amino acids. V shed 10 bases and J shed 1 base, with 13 bases lying between them. CDR3 protein: CATADRTNTEAFF. The covered CDR3 bases are TGTGCCACCGCGGACAGAACGAACACTGAA.

At least ten counts were recorded for this clone. The read stops 3 residues short of the end of the CDR3; the missing end is completed from the germline J gene. The chain uses TRBV5-1 and TRBJ2-1; 7 bases agree with TRBD2. From germline, CDR1 is SGHRS and CDR2 YFSETQ. CDR3 length: 15 amino acids. V lost 3 bases to trimming and J lost 2 bases; unmatched junction nucleotides: 5. The DNA read from the CDR3 is TGCGCCAGCAGCTCGGTACTAGCGACCTACAATGAG. This encodes CASSSVLATYNE. The whole CDR3 reads CASSSVLATYNEQFF.

This clone was picked up many times. The DNA ends 3 residues before the CDR3 does, and the rest of the CDR3 is filled in from the germline J gene. The J gene is TRBJ1-2, the V gene TRBV20-1; a possible D gene is TRBD1 (5 bases). The germline gives CDR1 DFQATT, CDR2 SNEGSKA (reference sequence). Trimming pared 5 bases from V and 3 bases from J, leaving 16 bases between. The CDR3 sequence is 14 residues long. Partial CDR3 DNA: TGCAGTGCTCCCTCAGGGTATCGGGACTATGGC. As protein: CSAPSGYRDYG. The full CDR3 is CSAPSGYRDYGYTF.

This clone was recorded many times. The read halts 3 residues ahead of the CDR3 end, with the missing end drawn from the germline J gene. The chain is built from TRBV30 and TRBJ1-2; D is undetermined. The germline V and J ends were trimmed by 0 bases and 6 bases, with 5 bases remaining between them. CDR1 GTSNPN and CDR2 SVGIG come from the germline V gene (reference sequence). This CDR3 spans 11 amino acids. The covered CDR3 bases are TGTGCCTGGAGTGTCGTCGATGGC. This sequence encodes CAWSVVDG. The whole CDR3 protein is CAWSVVDGYTF.

This clone was counted ten times or more. Read sequence stops 3 residues before the CDR3 end, and the germline J gene provides the missing end. The chain uses TRBV29-1 and TRBJ2-2, with D hard to call. The CDR3 has 10 amino acids. CDR1 is SQVTM, CDR2 ANQGSEA, per germline. The ends were cut back, 5 bases at V and 5 bases at J, with 3 bases in the middle. The covered CDR3 bases are TGCAGCGTTTCAACCGGGGAG. This codes for CSVSTGE. The complete CDR3 sequence is CSVSTGELFF.

This clone was counted ten times or more. Read sequence stops 3 residues before the CDR3 end, and the germline J gene provides the missing end. The V gene is TRBV20-1, the J gene TRBJ2-1; D possibly corresponds to TRBD2 (5 bases). CDR1 is DFQATT and CDR2 is SNEGSKA in the germline V gene (reference sequence). The CDR3 is 13 residues long. The V end was cut by 5 bases, the J end by 7 bases, with 15 bases between. CDR3 loop: CSAPSPLANEQFF. The CDR3 bases that were read are TGCAGTGCTCCCAGTCCTCTAGCAAATGAG.

This clone has ten or more counts. The sequence runs out 3 residues before the end of the CDR3; the remainder is reconstructed from the germline J gene. The gene calls are TRBV7-9 and TRBJ2-5, with no clear D. The germline gives CDR1 SEHNR, CDR2 FQNEAQ (reference sequence). The CDR3 is 11 amino acids. V dropped 5 bases and J dropped 2 bases, with 3 bases sitting between them. CDR3 region: CASSIQETQYF. CDR3 bases read: TGTGCCAGCAGCATACAAGAGACC.

There are many counts of this clone. The CDR3 extends 3 residues past the end of the read, so its final part is completed from the germline J gene. The chain is built from TRBV7-8 and TRBJ1-1; D gene uncertain. Germline V gene data show CDR1 as SGHVS and CDR2 as FQNEAQ. The CDR3 is made up of 11 amino acids. V gave up 6 bases and J gave up 3 bases, with 5 bases separating them. CDR3 DNA, as far as it was read: TGTGCCAGCAGAAGGGACACTGAA. This sequence encodes CASRRDTE. The whole CDR3 protein reads CASRRDTEAFF.

This clone occurred many times. Read sequence stops 3 residues before the CDR3 end, and the germline J gene provides the missing end. The genes are TRBV5-1 and TRBJ2-5, with 7 nucleotides matching TRBD1. J was trimmed by 7 bases and V by 5 bases; bases with no gene match: 11. CDR3 size: 14 residues. Germline loops: CDR1 SGHRS, CDR2 YFSETQ. The CDR3 protein is CASRKTGSRGTQYF. Partial CDR3 DNA: TGCGCCAGCAGAAAGACAGGGTCGAGGGGGACC.

This clone turned up a few times. CDR3 residues: CASSPLGGPEETQYF. The CDR3 DNA, read in part, is TGTGCCAGCAGCCCACTTGGCGGGCCAGAGGAGACC. The V call is TRBV7-9, the J call TRBJ2-5; D might be TRBD2 (5 bases). The read gets to within 3 residues of the CDR3 end, and the germline J gene fills in the rest. V lost 5 bases to trimming and J lost 5 bases, with 18 bases between them. The CDR3 extends over 15 amino acids. CDR1 SEHNR and CDR2 FQNEAQ come from the germline V gene (reference sequence).

This clone was found many times. The CDR3 goes on 3 residues after the read ends, and that part is filled in from the germline J gene. This chain connects TRBV11-3 to TRBJ1-2; D ambiguous. The CDR3 length is 15 residues. Per the germline V gene, CDR1 is SGHNT and CDR2 is YENEEA. The CDR3 loop reads CASRLVYGTPYGYTF. CDR3 DNA (partial): TGTGCAAGTCGCTTAGTCTATGGTACCCCGTATGGC.

Partial CDR3 DNA: TGTGCCAGCAGCTCGGACAGGGGGCTGCATGAG. As protein: CASSSDRGLHE. From start to end, the CDR3 is CASSSDRGLHEQFF. The chain uses TRBV7-9 and TRBJ2-1, with TRBD1 matching 11 bases. The CDR3 extends 3 residues past the end of the read, so its final part is completed from the germline J gene. CDR3 length: 14 residues. Germline V CDR1 and CDR2: SEHNR, FQNEAQ (reference sequence). V gave up 4 bases and J gave up 8 bases; unmatched junction bases: 4.

Notes on this clone: The sequence runs out 3 residues before the end of the CDR3; the remainder is reconstructed from the germline J gene. The chain couples TRBV2 to TRBJ1-1; D might be TRBD1 (6 bases). The CDR3 length is 11 residues. Germline CDR1 SNHLY, CDR2 FYNNEI. Partial CDR3 DNA: TGTGCCAGCCATCTACAGGGCCGA. The encoded protein is CASHLQGR. The entire CDR3 protein reads CASHLQGRAFF. Full variable domain (rest looked up from reference TRBV2 and TRBJ1-1): EPEVTQTPSHQVTQMGQEVILRCVPISNHLYFYWYRQILGQKVEFLVSFYNNEISEKSEIFDDQFSVERPDGSNFTLKIRSTKLEDSAMYFCASHLQGRAFFGQGTRLTVV.

This clone has at least ten counts. The read comes to an end 3 residues before the CDR3 does, leaving the germline J gene to fill in the end. The rearrangement uses TRBV19 and TRBJ2-3, with 9 nucleotides matching TRBD2. In germline, CDR1 is LNHDA, CDR2 SQIVND (reference sequence). J lost 3 bases, V lost 0 bases, and 4 bases had no gene match. The CDR3 sequence is 16 residues long. Partial CDR3 DNA: TGTGCCAGTAGTATAGATAGCGGGAGTGAGACAGATACG. It yields the protein CASSIDSGSETDT. The whole CDR3 is CASSIDSGSETDTQYF.

This clone occurred many times. The CDR3 extends 3 residues past the end of the read, so its final part is completed from the germline J gene. The chain has TRBV7-9 and TRBJ2-7, with 7 bases lining up with TRBD1. V shed 5 bases and J 3 bases; nucleotides not matched to a gene: 10. From germline, CDR1 is SEHNR and CDR2 FQNEAQ (reference sequence). The length of the CDR3 is 15 residues. Here the CDR3 reads CASSPFIDRDYEQYF. The CDR3 bases that were read are TGTGCCAGCAGCCCATTCATCGACAGGGACTACGAG.

Many counts were recorded for this clone. CDR3 DNA, as far as it was read: TGTGCCAGCAGTGAAGTTTCAGGGGCGGGGGGGATGTACGAG. Translating it yields CASSEVSGAGGMYE. The CDR3 in its entirety is CASSEVSGAGGMYEQYF. The rearrangement links TRBV6-1 to TRBJ2-7, with 9 positions matching TRBD2. The read ends 3 residues early relative to the CDR3; the germline J gene fills the gap. V shed 1 base, J shed 4 bases, and the junction held 11 bases outside the gene matches. The V gene's germline CDR1 is MNHNS and CDR2 SASEGT. CDR3 length: 17 residues.

In this sample, this clone turned up many times. The CDR3 is cut off 3 residues early in the read; its end comes from the germline J gene. The V and J genes are TRBV7-8 and TRBJ1-2, with 7 nucleotides matching TRBD1. CDR1 and CDR2 (germline): SGHVS, FQNEAQ. Trimming at V came to 5 bases and at J to 7 bases, leaving 7 bases not matched to a gene. The CDR3 length is 13 residues. Incomplete CDR3 DNA: TGTGCCAGCAGCACCGGGACAGCTTCTGGC. The encoded protein is CASSTGTASG. The whole CDR3 is CASSTGTASGYTF.

In this sample, this clone turned up many times. The CDR3 is cut off 3 residues early in the read; its end comes from the germline J gene. This chain links TRBV20-1 with TRBJ1-1; D is possibly TRBD1 (5 bases). V lost 6 bases to trimming and J lost 1 base, with 18 bases between them. CDR3 length: 15 residues. The V gene's germline CDR1 is DFQATT and CDR2 SNEGSKA (reference sequence). The covered CDR3 bases are TGCAGTGCCCCCGGTTGGCAGGGAGCGAACACTGAA. Protein sequence: CSAPGWQGANTE. The full-length CDR3 reads as CSAPGWQGANTEAFF.

CDR3 DNA (partial): TGCGCCAGCAGCTTTTCGCGGGGGGAGAATGAG. Translation gives CASSFSRGENE. The whole CDR3 region reads CASSFSRGENEQFF. V is TRBV5-1 and J is TRBJ2-1, with 8 bases that match TRBD2. The observed sequence ends 3 residues before the CDR3 terminus, with the missing tail filled in from the germline J gene. Trimming removed 2 bases from V and 7 bases from J; junction bases left unmatched: 5. Germline assignment: CDR1 SGHRS and CDR2 YFSETQ. The CDR3 has 14 amino acids.

This clone was counted only a few times. The DNA ends 3 residues before the CDR3 does, and the rest of the CDR3 is filled in from the germline J gene. The rearrangement uses TRBV29-1 and TRBJ2-7; tentative D call: TRBD2 (5 bases). This CDR3 is built from 14 residues. CDR1 SQVTM and CDR2 ANQGSEA come from the germline V gene. V was clipped by 7 bases and J by 6 bases, with 22 bases between them. CDR3 bases read: TGCAGCGCCCTAGGCTATAGCGCGTACGGCGAG. It specifies CSALGYSAYGE. The complete CDR3 sequence is CSALGYSAYGEQYF.

This clone came up many times. The read terminates 3 residues before the CDR3 end, so the remaining end is supplied by the germline J gene. The chain combines TRBV19 with TRBJ2-1, with TRBD2 matching over 11 bases. The germline V gene encodes CDR1 LNHDA and CDR2 SQIVND (reference sequence). V was clipped by 2 bases and J by 8 bases; unmatched bases: 2. There are 14 residues in the CDR3. The CDR3 is CASSITSGGHEQFF. CDR3 bases read: TGTGCCAGTAGTATAACTAGCGGGGGTCATGAG.